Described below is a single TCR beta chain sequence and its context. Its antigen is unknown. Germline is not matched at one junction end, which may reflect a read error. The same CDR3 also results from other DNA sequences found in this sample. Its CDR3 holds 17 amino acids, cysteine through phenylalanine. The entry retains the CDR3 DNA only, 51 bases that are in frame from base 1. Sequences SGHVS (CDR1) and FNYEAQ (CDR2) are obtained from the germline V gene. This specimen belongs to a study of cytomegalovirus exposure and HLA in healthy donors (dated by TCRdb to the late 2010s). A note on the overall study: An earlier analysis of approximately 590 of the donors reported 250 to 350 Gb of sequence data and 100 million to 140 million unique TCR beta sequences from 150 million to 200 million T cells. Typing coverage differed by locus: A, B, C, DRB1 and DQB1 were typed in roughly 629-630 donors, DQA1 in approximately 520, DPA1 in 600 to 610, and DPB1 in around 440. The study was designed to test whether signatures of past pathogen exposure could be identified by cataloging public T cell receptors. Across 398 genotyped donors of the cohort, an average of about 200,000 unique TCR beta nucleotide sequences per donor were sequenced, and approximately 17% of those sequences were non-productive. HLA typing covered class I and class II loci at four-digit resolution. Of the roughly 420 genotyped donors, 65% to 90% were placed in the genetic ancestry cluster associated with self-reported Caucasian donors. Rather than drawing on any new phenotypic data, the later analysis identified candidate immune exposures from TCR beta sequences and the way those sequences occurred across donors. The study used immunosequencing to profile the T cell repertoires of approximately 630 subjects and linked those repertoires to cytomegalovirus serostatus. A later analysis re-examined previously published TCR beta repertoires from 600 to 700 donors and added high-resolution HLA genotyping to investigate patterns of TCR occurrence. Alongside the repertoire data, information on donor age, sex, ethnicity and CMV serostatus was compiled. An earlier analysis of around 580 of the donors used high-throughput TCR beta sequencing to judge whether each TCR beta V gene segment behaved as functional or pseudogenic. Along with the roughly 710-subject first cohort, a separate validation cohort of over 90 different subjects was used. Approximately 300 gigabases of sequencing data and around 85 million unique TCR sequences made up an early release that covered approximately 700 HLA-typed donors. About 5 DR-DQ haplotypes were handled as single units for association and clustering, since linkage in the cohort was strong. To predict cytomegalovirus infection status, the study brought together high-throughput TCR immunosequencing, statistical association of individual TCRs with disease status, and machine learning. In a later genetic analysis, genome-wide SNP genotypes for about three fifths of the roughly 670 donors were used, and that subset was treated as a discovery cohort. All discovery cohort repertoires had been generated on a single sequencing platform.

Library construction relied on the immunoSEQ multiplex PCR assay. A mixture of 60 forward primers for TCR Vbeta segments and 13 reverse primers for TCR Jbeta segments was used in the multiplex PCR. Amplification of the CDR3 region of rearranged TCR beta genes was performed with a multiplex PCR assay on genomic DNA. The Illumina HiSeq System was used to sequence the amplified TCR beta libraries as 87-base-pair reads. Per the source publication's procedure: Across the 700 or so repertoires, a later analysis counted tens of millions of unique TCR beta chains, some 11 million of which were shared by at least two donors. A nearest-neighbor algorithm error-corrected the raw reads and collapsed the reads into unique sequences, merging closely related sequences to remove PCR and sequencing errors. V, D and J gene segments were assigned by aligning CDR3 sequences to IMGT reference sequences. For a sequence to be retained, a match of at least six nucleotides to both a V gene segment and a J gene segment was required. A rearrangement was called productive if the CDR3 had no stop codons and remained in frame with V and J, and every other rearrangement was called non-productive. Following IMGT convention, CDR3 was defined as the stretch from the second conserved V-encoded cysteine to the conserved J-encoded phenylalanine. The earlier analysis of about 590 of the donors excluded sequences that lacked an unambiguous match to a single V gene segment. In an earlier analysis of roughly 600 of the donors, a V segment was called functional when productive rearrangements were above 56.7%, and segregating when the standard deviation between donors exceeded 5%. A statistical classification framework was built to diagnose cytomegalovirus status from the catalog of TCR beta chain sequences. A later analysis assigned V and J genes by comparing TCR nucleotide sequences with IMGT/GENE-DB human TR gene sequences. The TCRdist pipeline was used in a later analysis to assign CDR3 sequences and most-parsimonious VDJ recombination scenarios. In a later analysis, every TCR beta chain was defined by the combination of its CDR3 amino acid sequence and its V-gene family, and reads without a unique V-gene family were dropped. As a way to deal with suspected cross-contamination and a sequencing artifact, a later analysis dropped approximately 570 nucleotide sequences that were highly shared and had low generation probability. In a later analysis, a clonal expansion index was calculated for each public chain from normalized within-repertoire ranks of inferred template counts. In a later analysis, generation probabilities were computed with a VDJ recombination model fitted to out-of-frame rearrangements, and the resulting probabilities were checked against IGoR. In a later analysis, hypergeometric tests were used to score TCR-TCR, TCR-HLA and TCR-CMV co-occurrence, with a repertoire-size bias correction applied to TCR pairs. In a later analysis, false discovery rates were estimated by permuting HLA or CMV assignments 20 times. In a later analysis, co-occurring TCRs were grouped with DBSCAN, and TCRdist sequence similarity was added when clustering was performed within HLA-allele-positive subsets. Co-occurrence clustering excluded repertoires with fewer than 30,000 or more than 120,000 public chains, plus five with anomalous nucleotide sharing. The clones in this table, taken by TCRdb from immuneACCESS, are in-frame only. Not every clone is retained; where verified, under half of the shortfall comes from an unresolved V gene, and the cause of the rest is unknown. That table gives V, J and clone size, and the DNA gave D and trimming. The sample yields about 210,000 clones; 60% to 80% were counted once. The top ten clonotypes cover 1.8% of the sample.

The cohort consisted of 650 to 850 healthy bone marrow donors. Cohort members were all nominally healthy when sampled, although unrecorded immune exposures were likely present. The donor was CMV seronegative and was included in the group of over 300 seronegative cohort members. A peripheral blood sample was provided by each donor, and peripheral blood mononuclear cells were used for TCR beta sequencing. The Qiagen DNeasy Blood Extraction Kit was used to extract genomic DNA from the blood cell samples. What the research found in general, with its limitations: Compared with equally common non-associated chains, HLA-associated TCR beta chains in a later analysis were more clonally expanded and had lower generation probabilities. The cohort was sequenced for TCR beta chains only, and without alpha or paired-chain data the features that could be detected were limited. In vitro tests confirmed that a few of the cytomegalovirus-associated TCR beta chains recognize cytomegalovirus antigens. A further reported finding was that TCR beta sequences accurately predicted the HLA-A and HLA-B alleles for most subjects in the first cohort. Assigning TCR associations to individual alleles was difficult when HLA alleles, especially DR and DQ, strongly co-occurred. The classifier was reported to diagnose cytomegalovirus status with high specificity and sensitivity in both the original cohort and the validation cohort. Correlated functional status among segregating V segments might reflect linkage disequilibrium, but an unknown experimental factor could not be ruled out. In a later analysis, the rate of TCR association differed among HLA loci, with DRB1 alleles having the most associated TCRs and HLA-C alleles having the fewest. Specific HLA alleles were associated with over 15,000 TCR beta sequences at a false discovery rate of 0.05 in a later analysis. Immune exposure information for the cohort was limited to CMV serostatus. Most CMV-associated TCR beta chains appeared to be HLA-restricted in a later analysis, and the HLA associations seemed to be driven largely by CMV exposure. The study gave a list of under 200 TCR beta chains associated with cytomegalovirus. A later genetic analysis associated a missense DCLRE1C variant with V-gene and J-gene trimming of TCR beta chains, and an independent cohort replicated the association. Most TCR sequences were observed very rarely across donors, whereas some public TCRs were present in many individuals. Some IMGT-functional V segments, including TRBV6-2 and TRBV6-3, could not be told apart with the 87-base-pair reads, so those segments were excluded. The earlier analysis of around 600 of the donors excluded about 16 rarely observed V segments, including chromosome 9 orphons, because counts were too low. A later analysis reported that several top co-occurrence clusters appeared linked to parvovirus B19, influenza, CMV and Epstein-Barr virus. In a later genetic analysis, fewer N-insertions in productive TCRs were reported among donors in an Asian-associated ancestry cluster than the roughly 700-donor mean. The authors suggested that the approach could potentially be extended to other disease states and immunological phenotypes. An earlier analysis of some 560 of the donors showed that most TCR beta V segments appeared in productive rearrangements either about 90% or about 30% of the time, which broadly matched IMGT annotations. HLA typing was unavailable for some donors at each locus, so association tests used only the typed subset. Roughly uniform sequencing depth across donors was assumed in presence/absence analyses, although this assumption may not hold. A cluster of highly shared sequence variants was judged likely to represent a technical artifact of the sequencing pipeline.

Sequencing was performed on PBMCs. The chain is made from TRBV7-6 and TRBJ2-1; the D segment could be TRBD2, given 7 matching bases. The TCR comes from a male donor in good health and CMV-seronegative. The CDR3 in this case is CASSLASGGRSYNEQFF. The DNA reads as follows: TGCGCCAGCAGCTTAGCGTCGGGGGGCCGTTCCTACAATGAGCAGTTCTTC.